Listed below are T cell receptor beta chains from one sample, sequenced in a study of Ad26.COV2.S vaccination and SARS-CoV-2 variants. The assay was immunoSEQ multiplex PCR, and TCRdb's table has in-frame clones only and misses some. This repertoire shows approximately 500,000 clones, around nine tenths found once; its top ten account for roughly 13%. The sequencing used peripheral blood, collected in a trial of Ad26.COV2.S vaccine versus placebo. The receptors were sampled from a person aged 18 to 59 who received the Ad26.COV2.S COVID-19 vaccine or a placebo. Both conserved end residues are part of each CDR3. Fields, in order: J gene, V gene, D gene, clone size, CDR3 protein, CDR3 DNA. The D gene is left open where the match is weak. Clone size is given for some rows only: seen once, a few or many times, or a class if the clone is expanded.

TRBJ2-3 | TRBV11-3 | TRBD1 | . | CASSPGRGGPDTQYF | TGTGCCAGCAGCCCGGGCCGAGGGGGCCCAGATACGCAGTATTTT
TRBJ2-1 | TRBV2 | TRBD1 | . | CALKGGQVYNEQFF | TGTGCCTTAAAGGGGGGACAGGTCTACAATGAGCAGTTCTTC
TRBJ1-2 | TRBV2 | . | few | CASAPGNYGYTF | TGTGCCAGCGCCCCCGGGAACTATGGCTACACCTTC
TRBJ2-5 | TRBV6-5 | . | . | CASSYVQGQETQYF | TGTGCCAGCAGTTACGTCCAGGGTCAAGAGACCCAGTACTTC
TRBJ1-2 | TRBV5-8 | . | . | CASSQEFRGSYGYTF | TGTGCCAGCAGCCAAGAATTCCGGGGGTCCTATGGCTACACCTTC
TRBJ2-1 | TRBV18 | TRBD2 | . | CASSPRAPSGSGEQFF | TGTGCCAGCTCACCACGAGCCCCTAGCGGGAGTGGTGAGCAGTTCTTC
TRBJ2-7 | TRBV5-1 | . | . | CASSLGSEPSYEQYF | TGCGCCAGCAGCTTGGGGAGCGAGCCCTCCTACGAGCAGTACTTC
TRBJ2-3 | TRBV6-2/TRBV6-3 | TRBD2 | . | CASSTLASRRPDTDTQYF | TGTGCCAGCAGTACACTAGCGAGCCGGAGACCTGACACAGATACGCAGTATTTT
TRBJ1-1 | TRBV4-1 | . | . | CASSQEGRLNTEAFF | TGCGCCAGCAGCCAAGAAGGGCGGTTGAACACTGAAGCTTTCTTT
TRBJ2-5 | TRBV29-1 | TRBD2 | . | CSVESASGGPGAQYF | TGCAGCGTTGAATCCGCTAGCGGGGGCCCCGGGGCCCAGTACTTC
TRBJ1-6 | TRBV6-5 | TRBD1 | . | CASRKQGDTSPLHF | TGTGCCAGCAGGAAACAGGGGGACACTTCACCCCTCCACTTT
TRBJ2-1 | TRBV4-1 | TRBD2 | . | CASSGTSGRGWAYNEQFF | TGCGCCAGCAGCGGGACTAGCGGGAGAGGGTGGGCCTACAATGAGCAGTTCTTC
TRBJ2-1 | TRBV6-6 | . | . | CASSYGESSYNEQFF | TGTGCCAGCAGTTATGGTGAAAGCTCCTACAATGAGCAGTTCTTC
TRBJ2-1 | TRBV7-3 | . | . | CASSQYIYNEQFF | TGTGCCAGCAGTCAATATATCTACAATGAGCAGTTCTTC
TRBJ2-5 | TRBV5-1 | . | . | CASSKGGPGETQYF | TGCGCCAGCAGCAAAGGAGGGCCCGGGGAGACCCAGTACTTC
TRBJ2-1 | TRBV7-2 | TRBD2 | . | CASSLAGGLEQFF | TGTGCCAGCAGCTTAGCGGGAGGGCTTGAGCAGTTCTTC
TRBJ1-6 | TRBV3-1/TRBV3-2 | . | . | CASSRLGGPLESPLHF | TGTGCCAGCAGCCGGCTTGGGGGCCCATTGGAATCACCCCTCCACTTT
TRBJ2-7 | TRBV9 | . | . | CASSPFEQNSYEQYF | TGTGCCAGCAGCCCATTCGAACAAAACTCCTACGAGCAGTACTTC
TRBJ2-1 | TRBV6-5 | . | . | CASSSTGQVYNEQFF | TGTGCCAGCAGCTCTACTGGACAAGTTTACAATGAGCAGTTCTTC
TRBJ2-7 | TRBV6-6 | . | . | CASSYSDYEQYF | TGTGCCAGCAGTTACTCGGACTACGAGCAGTACTTC
TRBJ1-3 | TRBV7-8 | . | . | CASSPFWSGNTIYF | TGTGCCAGCAGCCCCTTTTGGTCTGGAAACACCATATATTTT
TRBJ2-7 | TRBV18 | . | . | CASSPETSGSYEQYF | TGTGCCAGCTCACCAGAGACTAGTGGTAGCTACGAGCAGTACTTC
TRBJ1-2 | TRBV5-4 | . | once | CASSGGDLYGYTF | TGTGCCAGCAGTGGAGGGGACCTGTATGGCTACACCTTC
TRBJ2-2 | TRBV10-3 | . | . | CAISESRRGTNTGELFF | TGTGCCATCAGTGAGTCTCGCAGGGGAACGAACACCGGGGAGCTGTTTTTT
TRBJ2-7 | TRBV4-3 | TRBD1 | . | CASSIRQGPAYEQYF | TGCGCCAGCAGCATACGACAGGGTCCCGCCTACGAGCAGTACTTC
TRBJ1-5 | TRBV10-2 | . | . | CASREWGDSNQPQHF | TGCGCCAGCAGGGAGTGGGGGGATAGCAATCAGCCCCAGCATTTT
TRBJ1-2 | TRBV28 | . | once | CASSDGPDYGYTF | TGTGCCAGCAGTGACGGTCCTGACTATGGCTACACCTTC
TRBJ1-6 | TRBV15 | . | . | CATSRDFGDSPLHF | TGTGCCACCAGCAGAGATTTCGGGGATTCACCCCTCCACTTT
TRBJ1-1 | TRBV30 | . | . | CAWSASFPEAFF | TGTGCCTGGAGTGCTTCGTTCCCTGAAGCTTTCTTT
TRBJ2-3 | TRBV9 | . | . | CASSEGGTRGDTQYF | TGTGCCAGCAGCGAGGGGGGGACCCGAGGGGATACGCAGTATTTT
TRBJ1-3 | TRBV7-8 | . | . | CASSLSTGYSGNTIYF | TGTGCCAGCAGCTTATCCACAGGGTACTCTGGAAACACCATATATTTT